The rows below give T cell receptor beta chains drawn from one sample of a study of identical twins. TCRdb recomputed calls from the 5' RACE reads with MiXCR, one row per CDR3 protein. Of some 210,000 distinct CDR3 sequences listed, 15% are singletons. The sample also formed part of further work on T cells expressing NK-cell markers.

Source material: CD8+ T cells sorted from blood. Receptor source: a woman younger than 30 in good health. The CDR3 runs from the conserved cysteine through the conserved F or W. Fields, in order: V gene, D gene, clone size, J gene, CDR3 protein, CDR3 DNA. D genes are given only for firm matches. Rows may omit the clone size; those that give it use once, few, many or a size class.

V gene: TRBV7-3; D gene: -; clone size: -; J gene: TRBJ2-1; CDR3 protein: CASSRGGLVGNEQFF; CDR3 DNA: TGTGCCAGCAGCCGCGGGGGCCTGGTAGGGAATGAGCAGTTCTTC
V gene: TRBV29-1; D gene: -; clone size: -; J gene: TRBJ1-2; CDR3 protein: CSVVSGAGYGYTF; CDR3 DNA: TGCAGCGTTGTCTCGGGCGCGGGCTATGGCTACACCTTC
V gene: TRBV6-1; D gene: TRBD2; clone size: -; J gene: TRBJ2-2; CDR3 protein: CASSTKKTSGGVVGELFF; CDR3 DNA: TGTGCCAGCAGTACGAAGAAAACTAGCGGGGGTGTAGTCGGGGAGCTGTTTTTT
V gene: TRBV24-1; D gene: TRBD2; clone size: few; J gene: TRBJ2-2; CDR3 protein: CATSDSEAGGPGELFF; CDR3 DNA: TGTGCCACCAGTGATTCGGAAGCGGGGGGCCCCGGGGAGCTGTTTTTT
V gene: TRBV7-6; D gene: TRBD2; clone size: -; J gene: TRBJ2-7; CDR3 protein: CASSRTSGVGIEQYF; CDR3 DNA: TGTGCCAGCAGTCGGACTAGCGGGGTGGGGATCGAGCAGTACTTC
V gene: TRBV7-9; D gene: TRBD2; clone size: -; J gene: TRBJ2-1; CDR3 protein: CASTSGGVTKQFF; CDR3 DNA: TGTGCCAGCACTTCGGGGGGAGTTACAAAGCAGTTCTTC
V gene: TRBV12-3/TRBV12-4; D gene: -; clone size: few; J gene: TRBJ1-5; CDR3 protein: CASSNGQPQHF; CDR3 DNA: TGTGCCAGCAGTAACGGACAGCCCCAGCATTTT
V gene: TRBV11-3; D gene: -; clone size: once; J gene: TRBJ2-7; CDR3 protein: CASSGGAPYEQHF; CDR3 DNA: TGTGCCAGCAGCGGGGGGGCCCCCTACGAGCAGCACTTC
V gene: TRBV13; D gene: -; clone size: -; J gene: TRBJ2-7; CDR3 protein: CASSHRDTTYEQYF; CDR3 DNA: TGTGCCAGCAGCCACCGGGACACAACCTACGAGCAGTACTTC
V gene: TRBV20-1; D gene: -; clone size: few; J gene: TRBJ2-5; CDR3 protein: CSARDKGGGKETQYF; CDR3 DNA: TGCAGTGCTAGAGATAAAGGCGGAGGGAAAGAGACCCAGTACTTC
V gene: TRBV15; D gene: -; clone size: few; J gene: TRBJ2-7; CDR3 protein: CATSRDLQAVLISYEQYF; CDR3 DNA: TGTGCCACCAGCAGAGATCTCCAGGCCGTTCTGATATCCTACGAGCAGTACTTC
V gene: TRBV11-2; D gene: -; clone size: many; J gene: TRBJ2-3; CDR3 protein: CASSLIATDTQYF; CDR3 DNA: TGTGCCAGCAGCTTAATCGCCACAGATACGCAGTATTTT
V gene: TRBV9; D gene: -; clone size: -; J gene: TRBJ2-4; CDR3 protein: CASSVEGTPGTKNIQYF; CDR3 DNA: TGTGCCAGCAGCGTAGAGGGAACCCCGGGAACCAAAAACATTCAGTACTTC
V gene: TRBV9; D gene: TRBD2; clone size: -; J gene: TRBJ2-4; CDR3 protein: CASSSGSRTKNIQYF; CDR3 DNA: TGTGCCAGCAGCAGCGGGAGTCGGACCAAAAACATTCAGTACTTC
V gene: TRBV6-5; D gene: TRBD1; clone size: -; J gene: TRBJ1-1; CDR3 protein: CASSYSTGGFSEAFF; CDR3 DNA: TGTGCCAGCAGTTACTCGACAGGGGGGTTTTCTGAAGCTTTCTTT
V gene: TRBV27; D gene: TRBD2; clone size: -; J gene: TRBJ2-1; CDR3 protein: CASSWAGVTDEQFF; CDR3 DNA: TGTGCCAGCAGTTGGGCGGGAGTTACGGATGAGCAGTTCTTC
V gene: TRBV11-2; D gene: -; clone size: few; J gene: TRBJ2-1; CDR3 protein: CASSPPTRTNNEQFF; CDR3 DNA: TGTGCCAGCAGCCCGCCTACAAGGACGAACAATGAGCAGTTCTTC
V gene: TRBV24-1; D gene: -; clone size: few; J gene: TRBJ1-5; CDR3 protein: CATSRAGDQPQHF; CDR3 DNA: TGTGCCACCAGCAGGGCGGGCGATCAGCCCCAGCATTTT
V gene: TRBV7-9; D gene: -; clone size: -; J gene: TRBJ1-2; CDR3 protein: CASSRGQPNYGYTF; CDR3 DNA: TGTGCCAGCAGCCGAGGACAGCCTAACTATGGCTACACCTTC
V gene: TRBV7-9; D gene: -; clone size: few; J gene: TRBJ2-5; CDR3 protein: CASSSLEGTQYF; CDR3 DNA: TGTGCCAGCAGCTCCCTAGAAGGGACCCAGTACTTC
V gene: TRBV27; D gene: TRBD1; clone size: -; J gene: TRBJ1-2; CDR3 protein: CASRTGGNGYTF; CDR3 DNA: TGTGCCAGCAGAACAGGGGGAAATGGCTACACCTTC
V gene: TRBV6-2/TRBV6-3; D gene: TRBD2; clone size: -; J gene: TRBJ2-7; CDR3 protein: CASSRTGTTLSYEQYF; CDR3 DNA: TGTGCCAGCAGTCGAACCGGGACTACCCTCTCCTACGAGCAGTACTTC
V gene: TRBV11-2; D gene: TRBD2; clone size: many; J gene: TRBJ2-7; CDR3 protein: CASSLPSGKDKPYEQYF; CDR3 DNA: TGTGCCAGCAGCTTGCCTAGCGGGAAGGATAAACCCTACGAGCAGTACTTC
V gene: TRBV7-2; D gene: -; clone size: many; J gene: TRBJ1-1; CDR3 protein: CASSSVLGTEAFF; CDR3 DNA: TGTGCCAGCAGCTCAGTTTTGGGAACTGAAGCTTTCTTT
V gene: TRBV9; D gene: -; clone size: few; J gene: TRBJ2-3; CDR3 protein: CASSVSGRPQYF; CDR3 DNA: TGTGCCAGCAGCGTATCGGGCCGTCCGCAGTATTTT
V gene: TRBV28; D gene: TRBD2; clone size: -; J gene: TRBJ2-5; CDR3 protein: CASSPVTSDQETQYF; CDR3 DNA: TGTGCCAGCAGTCCCGTTACTAGCGACCAAGAGACCCAGTACTTC
V gene: TRBV2; D gene: TRBD2; clone size: few; J gene: TRBJ2-3; CDR3 protein: CASSELLAGSTDTQYF; CDR3 DNA: TGTGCCAGCAGTGAACTCCTAGCGGGAAGCACAGATACGCAGTATTTT
V gene: TRBV27; D gene: -; clone size: many; J gene: TRBJ2-1; CDR3 protein: CASGRGNEQFF; CDR3 DNA: TGTGCCAGTGGCAGAGGCAATGAGCAGTTCTTC
V gene: TRBV15; D gene: -; clone size: -; J gene: TRBJ2-5; CDR3 protein: CATSARETQYF; CDR3 DNA: TGTGCCACCAGCGCTAGGGAGACCCAGTACTTC
V gene: TRBV6-1; D gene: -; clone size: -; J gene: TRBJ2-4; CDR3 protein: CASAPAGFGVAKNIQYF; CDR3 DNA: TGTGCCAGCGCTCCCGCAGGGTTTGGGGTAGCCAAAAACATTCAGTACTTC
V gene: TRBV20-1; D gene: TRBD2; clone size: -; J gene: TRBJ2-1; CDR3 protein: CSARSSGGPEFF; CDR3 DNA: TGCAGTGCTAGGTCTTCGGGGGGGCCGGAGTTCTTC
V gene: TRBV12-3/TRBV12-4; D gene: -; clone size: -; J gene: TRBJ2-7; CDR3 protein: CASSRYWGDEQYF; CDR3 DNA: TGTGCCAGCAGCCGCTACTGGGGCGACGAGCAGTACTTC
V gene: TRBV27; D gene: -; clone size: -; J gene: TRBJ2-2; CDR3 protein: CASSLLWERRPGELFF; CDR3 DNA: TGTGCCAGCAGTTTACTCTGGGAAAGAAGACCCGGGGAGCTGTTTTTT
V gene: TRBV5-4; D gene: TRBD2; clone size: few; J gene: TRBJ2-5; CDR3 protein: CASSLGRGIQETQYF; CDR3 DNA: TGTGCCAGCAGCTTGGGGCGGGGGATCCAAGAGACCCAGTACTTC
V gene: TRBV3-1; D gene: -; clone size: few; J gene: TRBJ2-7; CDR3 protein: CASSQDTLVYEQYF; CDR3 DNA: TGTGCCAGCAGCCAAGATACTCTCGTCTACGAGCAGTACTTC
V gene: TRBV27; D gene: -; clone size: few; J gene: TRBJ2-3; CDR3 protein: CASSLAHPADTQYF; CDR3 DNA: TGTGCCAGCAGTTTAGCCCATCCTGCTGATACGCAGTATTTT
V gene: TRBV7-8; D gene: -; clone size: few; J gene: TRBJ2-2; CDR3 protein: CASSLGGFGELFF; CDR3 DNA: TGTGCCAGCAGCTTAGGAGGGTTCGGGGAGCTGTTTTTT
V gene: TRBV12-3/TRBV12-4; D gene: -; clone size: once; J gene: TRBJ2-1; CDR3 protein: CASTISVPYNEQFF; CDR3 DNA: TGTGCCAGCACAATAAGTGTCCCCTACAATGAGCAGTTCTTC
V gene: TRBV6-2/TRBV6-3; D gene: TRBD1; clone size: -; J gene: TRBJ2-2; CDR3 protein: CASSYLYLPGQGKAGELFF; CDR3 DNA: TGTGCCAGCAGTTACCTCTATCTTCCGGGACAGGGCAAAGCCGGGGAGCTGTTTTTT
V gene: TRBV6-2/TRBV6-3; D gene: -; clone size: -; J gene: TRBJ2-1; CDR3 protein: CASSYSMESEQFF; CDR3 DNA: TGTGCCAGCAGTTACAGCATGGAGAGTGAGCAGTTCTTC
V gene: TRBV29-1; D gene: TRBD1; clone size: -; J gene: TRBJ1-1; CDR3 protein: CSVEDGGDRGNTEAFF; CDR3 DNA: TGCAGCGTTGAAGATGGGGGGGACAGGGGAAACACTGAAGCTTTCTTT
V gene: TRBV20-1; D gene: -; clone size: -; J gene: TRBJ2-5; CDR3 protein: CSAVPGEGPKIETQYF; CDR3 DNA: TGCAGTGCCGTTCCCGGTGAGGGCCCGAAGATAGAGACCCAGTACTTC
V gene: TRBV20-1; D gene: -; clone size: -; J gene: TRBJ2-7; CDR3 protein: CSARGPYEQYF; CDR3 DNA: TGCAGTGCTCGGGGACCTTACGAGCAGTACTTC
V gene: TRBV6-1; D gene: -; clone size: many; J gene: TRBJ1-1; CDR3 protein: CASSDRETTEAFF; CDR3 DNA: TGTGCCAGCAGTGACAGGGAAACCACTGAAGCTTTCTTT
V gene: TRBV7-9; D gene: TRBD2; clone size: few; J gene: TRBJ2-7; CDR3 protein: CASSLGWAGASYEQYF; CDR3 DNA: TGTGCCAGCAGCTTGGGATGGGCGGGAGCTTCCTACGAGCAGTACTTC
V gene: TRBV14; D gene: -; clone size: -; J gene: TRBJ2-2; CDR3 protein: CASSGGGGELFF; CDR3 DNA: TGTGCCAGCAGTGGTGGAGGCGGGGAGCTGTTTTTT
V gene: TRBV3-1; D gene: -; clone size: few; J gene: TRBJ1-2; CDR3 protein: CASSQVSGIDGYTF; CDR3 DNA: TGTGCCAGCAGCCAAGTTTCAGGGATAGATGGCTACACCTTC
V gene: TRBV7-2; D gene: -; clone size: once; J gene: TRBJ2-5; CDR3 protein: CASSYLVPGAGETQYF; CDR3 DNA: TGTGCCAGCAGCTACCTTGTTCCGGGAGCGGGAGAGACCCAGTACTTC
V gene: TRBV2; D gene: -; clone size: -; J gene: TRBJ2-3; CDR3 protein: CACSDSLPPDTQYF; CDR3 DNA: TGTGCCTGCTCGGACAGTCTACCACCAGATACGCAGTATTTT
V gene: TRBV14; D gene: TRBD1; clone size: -; J gene: TRBJ2-2; CDR3 protein: CASSQYRGYTGELFF; CDR3 DNA: TGTGCCAGCAGCCAATACAGGGGGTACACCGGGGAGCTGTTTTTT
V gene: TRBV27; D gene: -; clone size: few; J gene: TRBJ2-3; CDR3 protein: CASSSSGTQYF; CDR3 DNA: TGTGCCAGCAGTTCCAGCGGTACGCAGTATTTT
V gene: TRBV5-1; D gene: -; clone size: many; J gene: TRBJ2-1; CDR3 protein: CASSLGGSPYNEQFF; CDR3 DNA: TGCGCCAGCAGCTTGGGGGGAAGCCCCTACAATGAGCAGTTCTTC